These 11 T cell receptor beta chains were all obtained from the same sample, sequenced in a study of blood T cell repertoires in COVID-19. The table came from immunoSEQ multiplex PCR; TCRdb's copy has only in-frame clones and leaves some out. Of some 250,000 clones in the sample, more than 65% were seen once. The sample comprised peripheral blood. Receptor source: a woman of 80 years or more with acute or convalescent COVID-19.

The V and J genes are TRBV6-5 and TRBJ1-5; D gene uncertain. The CDR3 contains 15 residues. Trimming left V 0 bases short and J 3 bases short, with 9 bases between. Germline loops: CDR1 MNHEY, CDR2 SVGAGI. The DNA for the CDR3 is TGTGCCAGCAGTTACTCTGCCACAGTCAATCAGCCCCAGCATTTT. It yields the protein CASSYSATVNQPQHF.

This chain joins TRBV25-1 and TRBJ1-2; D not resolved. CDR3 length: 13 amino acids. Germline CDR1 reads MGHDK; CDR2 reads SYGVNS. Deletions cut 6 bases from V and 1 base from J, with 9 bases between. CDR3 bases: TGTGCCAGCAGGCCGAACAGTAACTATGGCTACACCTTC. The encoded protein is CASRPNSNYGYTF.

The V and J genes are TRBV28 and TRBJ2-1; D is perhaps TRBD2 (6 bases). V was pared by 3 bases and J by 6 bases, with 15 bases between. Germline-derived CDR1 and CDR2 are MDHEN and SYDVKM. The CDR3 has 15 residues. The CDR3 DNA reads TGTGCCAGCAGTTTTTGGGGGGAGGCCGGCAATGAGCAGTTCTTC. It codes for CASSFWGEAGNEQFF.

The chain combines TRBV15 with TRBJ2-7, with D unclear. The germline V and J ends were trimmed by 8 bases and 0 bases, with 14 bases remaining between them. Germline V lookup: CDR1 LNHNV, CDR2 YYDKDF (reference sequence). The CDR3 runs to 14 residues. The DNA for the CDR3 is TGTGCCACCGCTCCGACACTCGGCTCCTACGAGCAGTACTTC. This translates into CATAPTLGSYEQYF.

The genes are TRBV10-3 and TRBJ2-2; TRBD2 agrees at 13 bases. V lost 4 bases and J lost 3; bases outside the gene matches: 8. Per the germline V gene, CDR1 is ENHRY and CDR2 is SYGVKD. The CDR3 is 18 amino acids. CDR3 nucleotide sequence: TGTGCCATCAGTGGCCAGACTAGCGGGAGGACGGACACCGGGGAGCTGTTTTTT. This codes for CAISGQTSGRTDTGELFF.

V and J are TRBV6-4 and TRBJ2-1, with D possibly matching TRBD2 (7 bases). The V and J ends lost 5 bases and 0 bases respectively, with 14 bases between them. The germline CDR1 and CDR2 sequences are MRHNA and SNTAGT. The CDR3 runs to 16 residues. The CDR3 bases are TGTGCCAGCAGTACAAACGGGGGGCCCTCCTACAATGAGCAGTTCTTC. Its translation: CASSTNGGPSYNEQFF.

Turning to this clone: The same CDR3 can be traced to other DNA sequences in this sample. The chain's CDR3 is CASRRTGGSGANVLTF. The CDR3 DNA is TGTGCCAGCAGAAGGACAGGGGGGTCTGGGGCCAACGTCCTGACTTTC. The chain has TRBV2 and TRBJ2-6, with 10 bases lining up with TRBD1. The CDR3 totals 16 residues. Germline CDR1 and CDR2: SNHLY and FYNNEI. Trimming took 6 bases from V and 1 from J; bases not matched to a gene: 3. Looking up the rest from reference TRBV2 and TRBJ2-6 gives the full variable domain: EPEVTQTPSHQVTQMGQEVILRCVPISNHLYFYWYRQILGQKVEFLVSFYNNEISEKSEIFDDQFSVERPDGSNFTLKIRSTKLEDSAMYFCASRRTGGSGANVLTFGAGSRLTVL.

This sequence joins TRBV5-6 and TRBJ2-2, with 11 bases lining up with TRBD1. This CDR3 is built from 18 residues. Germline-derived CDR1 and CDR2 are SGHDT and YYEEEE. Losses at the gene ends were 0 bases for V and 5 bases for J; bases not matched to a gene: 9. This chain's CDR3 is CASSLDRDRGGRTGELFF. CDR3 DNA: TGTGCCAGCAGCTTGGATCGGGACAGGGGGGGTCGTACCGGGGAGCTGTTTTTT.

V usage is TRBV24-1 and J usage is TRBJ2-3, with a possible D match to TRBD1 (7 bases). V shed 4 bases and J shed 5 bases, with 15 bases lying between them. The germline V gene has CDR1 KGHDR and CDR2 SFDVKD. CDR3 length: 15 amino acids. The CDR3 sequence: CATSDGTAGGDTQYF. CDR3 sequence (DNA): TGTGCCACCAGTGACGGGACTGCAGGGGGAGATACGCAGTATTTT.

The chain recombines TRBV28 with TRBJ2-1; 8 bases are shared with TRBD1. The CDR3 has 14 residues. Germline V gene lookup returns CDR1 MDHEN and CDR2 SYDVKM. The CDR3 reads CAGRSRGLYNEQFF. The DNA for the CDR3 is TGTGCGGGCCGATCCAGGGGGCTTTACAATGAGCAGTTCTTC.

The DNA for the CDR3 is TGTGCCATCAGCGGGGCGGGAGGGCCCTACGAGCAGTACTTC. Translated: CAISGAGGPYEQYF. The chain has TRBV10-3 and TRBJ2-7, with 9 bases that match TRBD2. The germline V gene has CDR1 ENHRY and CDR2 SYGVKD. The CDR3 consists of 14 residues. Trimming cost V 6 bases and J 2 bases; bases outside gene matches: 5.